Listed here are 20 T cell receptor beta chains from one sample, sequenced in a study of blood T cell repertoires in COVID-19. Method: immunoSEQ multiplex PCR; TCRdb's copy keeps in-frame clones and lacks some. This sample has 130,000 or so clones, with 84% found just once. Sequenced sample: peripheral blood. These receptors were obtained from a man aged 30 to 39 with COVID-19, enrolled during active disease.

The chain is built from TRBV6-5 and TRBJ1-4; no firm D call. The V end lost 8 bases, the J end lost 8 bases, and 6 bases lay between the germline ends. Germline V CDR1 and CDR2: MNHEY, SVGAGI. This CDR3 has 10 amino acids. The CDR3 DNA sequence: TGTGCCAGCGAACAGGAAAAACTGTTTTTT. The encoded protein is CASEQEKLFF.

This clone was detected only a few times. CDR3 in amino acids: CASRRTGAHYNEQFF. DNA of the CDR3: TGTGCCAGCAGGCGGACAGGGGCCCACTACAATGAGCAGTTCTTC. V gene TRBV28 combines with J gene TRBJ2-1, with 9 nucleotides matching TRBD1. V was pared by 6 bases and J by 3 bases, with 6 bases of the junction left unmatched. The CDR3 extends over 15 amino acids. CDR1 and CDR2 from the germline V gene are MDHEN and SYDVKM.

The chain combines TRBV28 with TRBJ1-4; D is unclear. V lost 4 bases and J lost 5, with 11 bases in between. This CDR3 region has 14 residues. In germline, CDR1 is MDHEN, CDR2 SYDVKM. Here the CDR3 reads CASSWRMENEKLFF. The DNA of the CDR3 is TGTGCCAGCAGTTGGAGAATGGAGAATGAAAAACTGTTTTTT. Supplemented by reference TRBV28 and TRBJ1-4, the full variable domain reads DVKVTQSSRYLVKRTGEKVFLECVQDMDHENMFWYRQDPGLGLRLIYFSYDVKMKEKGDIPEGYSVSREKKERFSLILESASTNQTSMYLCASSWRMENEKLFFGSGTQLSVL.

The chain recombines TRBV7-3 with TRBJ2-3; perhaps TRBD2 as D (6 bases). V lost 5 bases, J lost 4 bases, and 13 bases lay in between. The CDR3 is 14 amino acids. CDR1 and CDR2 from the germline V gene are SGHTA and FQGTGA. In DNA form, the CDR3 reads TGTGCCAGCAGCCGGAGCGGAGGGCCAGATACGCAGTATTTT. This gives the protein CASSRSGGPDTQYF.

The CDR3 DNA reads TGTGCCAGCAGCCACACAGCGGGAGGAGAGACCCAGTACTTC. Amino acid sequence: CASSHTAGGETQYF. The V gene is TRBV3-1 (or the pseudogene TRBV3-2), the J gene TRBJ2-5; 9 bases fit TRBD2. The CDR3 runs 14 residues. The germline V gene encodes CDR1 LGHDT and CDR2 YNNKEL (reference sequence). V trimming: 3 bases; J trimming: 4 bases; junction bases outside the gene matches: 3.

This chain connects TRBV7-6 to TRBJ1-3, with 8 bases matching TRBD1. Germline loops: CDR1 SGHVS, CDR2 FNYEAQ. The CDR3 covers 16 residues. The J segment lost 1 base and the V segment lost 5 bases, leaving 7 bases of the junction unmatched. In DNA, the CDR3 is TGTGCCAGCAGCATCCCACAGGGGGGATCTGGAAACACCATATATTTT. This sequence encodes CASSIPQGGSGNTIYF.

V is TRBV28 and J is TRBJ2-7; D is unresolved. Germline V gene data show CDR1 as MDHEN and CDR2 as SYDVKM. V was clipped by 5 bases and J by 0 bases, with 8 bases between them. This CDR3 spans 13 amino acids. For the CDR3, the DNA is TGTGCCAGCAGTATTGGCAGCTCCTACGAGCAGTACTTC. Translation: CASSIGSSYEQYF.

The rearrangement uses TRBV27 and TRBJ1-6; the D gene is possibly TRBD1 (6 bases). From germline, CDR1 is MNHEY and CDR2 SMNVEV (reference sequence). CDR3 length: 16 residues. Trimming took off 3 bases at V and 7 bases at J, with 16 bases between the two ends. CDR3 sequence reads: CASSLGPTGLNSPLHF. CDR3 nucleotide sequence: TGTGCCAGCAGTTTGGGACCCACAGGGCTGAATTCACCCCTCCACTTT.

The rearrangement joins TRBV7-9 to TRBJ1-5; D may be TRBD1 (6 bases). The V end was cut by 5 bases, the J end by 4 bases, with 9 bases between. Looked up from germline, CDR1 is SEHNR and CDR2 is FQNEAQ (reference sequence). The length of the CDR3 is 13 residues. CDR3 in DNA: TGTGCCAGCAGCCCAGGGACAAATCAGCCCCAGCATTTT. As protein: CASSPGTNQPQHF.

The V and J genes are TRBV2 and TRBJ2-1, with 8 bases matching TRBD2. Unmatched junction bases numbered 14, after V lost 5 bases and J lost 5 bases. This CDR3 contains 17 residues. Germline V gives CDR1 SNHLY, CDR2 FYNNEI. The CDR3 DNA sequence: TGTGCCAGCAGTACTTTACCGGGACTAGGAGGAGACAATGAGCAGTTCTTC. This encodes CASSTLPGLGGDNEQFF.

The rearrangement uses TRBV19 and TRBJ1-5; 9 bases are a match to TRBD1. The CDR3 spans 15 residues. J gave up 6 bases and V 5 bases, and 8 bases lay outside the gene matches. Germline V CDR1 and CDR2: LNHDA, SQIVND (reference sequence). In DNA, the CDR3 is TGTGCCAGTAGTCCGGACAGGGGCCGGGGTCAGCCCCAGCATTTT. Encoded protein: CASSPDRGRGQPQHF.

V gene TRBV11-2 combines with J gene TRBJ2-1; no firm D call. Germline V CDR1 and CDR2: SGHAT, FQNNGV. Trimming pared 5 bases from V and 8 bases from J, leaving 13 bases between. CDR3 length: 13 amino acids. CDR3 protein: CASSPLSIDEQFF. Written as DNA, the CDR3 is TGTGCCAGCAGCCCTCTTAGTATCGATGAGCAGTTCTTC. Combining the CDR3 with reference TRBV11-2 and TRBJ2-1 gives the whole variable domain EAGVAQSPRYKIIEKRQSVAFWCNPISGHATLYWYQQILGQGPKLLIQFQNNGVVDDSQLPKDRFSAERLKGVDSTLKIQPAKLEDSAVYLCASSPLSIDEQFFGPGTRLTVL.

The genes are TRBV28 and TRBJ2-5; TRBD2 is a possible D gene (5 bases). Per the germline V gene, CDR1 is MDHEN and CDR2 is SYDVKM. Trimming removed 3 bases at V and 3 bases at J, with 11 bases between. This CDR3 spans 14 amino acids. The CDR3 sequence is CASSFRDGKETQYF. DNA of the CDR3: TGTGCCAGCAGTTTCCGGGATGGGAAAGAGACCCAGTACTTC.

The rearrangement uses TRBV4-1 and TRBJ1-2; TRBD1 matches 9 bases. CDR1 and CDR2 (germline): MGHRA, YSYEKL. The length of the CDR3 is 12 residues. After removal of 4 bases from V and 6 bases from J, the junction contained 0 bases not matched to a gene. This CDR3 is CASSRTGDGYTF. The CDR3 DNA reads TGCGCCAGCAGCCGGACAGGGGATGGCTACACCTTC.

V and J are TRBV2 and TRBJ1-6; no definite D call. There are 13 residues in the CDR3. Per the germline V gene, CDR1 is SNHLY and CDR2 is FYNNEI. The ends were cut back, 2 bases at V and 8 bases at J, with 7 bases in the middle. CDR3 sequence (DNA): TGTGCCAGCAGTGAATGGCAGGATTCACCCCTCCACTTT. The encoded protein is CASSEWQDSPLHF.

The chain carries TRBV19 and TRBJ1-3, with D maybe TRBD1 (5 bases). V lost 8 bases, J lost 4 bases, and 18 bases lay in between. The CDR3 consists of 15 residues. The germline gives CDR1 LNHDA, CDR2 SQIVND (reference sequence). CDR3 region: CASGPRGMQGNTIYF. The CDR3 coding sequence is TGTGCCAGTGGACCTCGGGGGATGCAGGGAAACACCATATATTTT.

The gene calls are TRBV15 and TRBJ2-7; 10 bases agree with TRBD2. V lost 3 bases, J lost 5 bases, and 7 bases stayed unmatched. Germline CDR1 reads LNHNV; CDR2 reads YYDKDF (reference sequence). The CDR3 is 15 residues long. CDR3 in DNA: TGTGCCACCAGCAGCTCTAGCGGGAGTATCGACGAGCAGTACTTC. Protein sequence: CATSSSSGSIDEQYF.

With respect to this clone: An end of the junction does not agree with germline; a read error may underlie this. The CDR3 DNA reads TGTGCCAGCAGTAACAGGGTCTTC. Translating gives CASSNRVF. This chain connects TRBV7-9 to TRBJ1-2; weak D call: TRBD1 (6 bases). The CDR3 has 8 amino acids. Germline V CDR1 and CDR2: SEHNR, FQNEAQ (reference sequence).

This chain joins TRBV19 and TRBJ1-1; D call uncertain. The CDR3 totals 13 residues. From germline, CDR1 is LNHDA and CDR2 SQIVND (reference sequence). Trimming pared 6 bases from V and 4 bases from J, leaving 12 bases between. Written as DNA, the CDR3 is TGTGCCAGTAGCACGGAGTTGGGCACTGAAGCTTTCTTT. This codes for CASSTELGTEAFF.

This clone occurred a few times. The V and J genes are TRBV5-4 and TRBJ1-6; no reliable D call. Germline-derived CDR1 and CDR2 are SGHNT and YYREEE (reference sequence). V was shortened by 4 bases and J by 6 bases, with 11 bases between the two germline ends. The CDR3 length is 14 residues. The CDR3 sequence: CASSPGTVNSPLHF. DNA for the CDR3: TGTGCCAGCAGCCCGGGAACAGTTAATTCACCCCTCCACTTT.